A selection of T cell receptor beta chains follows, all from one sample in a study of blood T cell repertoires in COVID-19. The protocol was immunoSEQ multiplex PCR, while the TCRdb copy is restricted to in-frame clones and leaves out a portion. This sample carries about 26,000 clones, roughly 88% of them seen once, and the ten largest clones take 6.5% to 8%. Sequenced input: peripheral blood. These receptors were obtained from a human donor in a cohort sampled during active COVID-19. CDR3s leave out the opening cysteine and the closing phenylalanine or tryptophan. The D gene is left open where the match is weak.

v_gene	d_gene	j_gene	CDR3aa
TRBV5-4	.	TRBJ1-1	ASSLVVTGNTEAF
TRBV7-8	.	TRBJ1-1	ASSLARGTMNTEAF
TRBV9	TRBD2	TRBJ2-7	ASSASGVYYEQY
TRBV19	TRBD1	TRBJ1-2	ASSFQGQIYGYT
TRBV10-3	.	TRBJ1-5	AISENRGGNQPQH
TRBV5-6	TRBD1	TRBJ2-1	ASSLWDRIYNEQF
TRBV5-1	TRBD1	TRBJ1-1	ASSQGGSTEAF
TRBV7-9	TRBD2	TRBJ2-7	ASSRSGTPYEQY
TRBV5-1	.	TRBJ1-2	ASSLEGRGYGYT
TRBV27	.	TRBJ2-3	ASSLLEGGAIADTQY
TRBV12-3/TRBV12-4	.	TRBJ1-2	ASSFRDRYYT
TRBV5-1	.	TRBJ1-1	ASSFPGQYTEAF
TRBV28	.	TRBJ1-2	ASRDPGIYGYT
TRBV7-9	TRBD2	TRBJ2-7	ASSYVWEGRHEQY
TRBV7-9	.	TRBJ1-4	ASSLDLGASEKLF
TRBV18	.	TRBJ2-2	ASSPVQGFVTGELF
TRBV6-6	.	TRBJ2-1	ASSYDPRLVGEQF
TRBV27	TRBD2	TRBJ2-7	ASSPQSGGSLLQY
TRBV7-2	TRBD2	TRBJ2-7	ASSLSGSYEQY
TRBV6-6	TRBD1	TRBJ2-7	ASRQTPDRHSYEQY
TRBV28	.	TRBJ2-7	ASSSGALTSYEQY
TRBV11-2	TRBD2	TRBJ2-5	ASSLSGGPQETQY
TRBV5-1	.	TRBJ1-3	ASSLEQGARNTIY